This T cell receptor beta chain was obtained from a study of T cell responses to AZD1222 COVID-19 vaccine. Study-wide findings and caveats: With dominance at 160-218 and 743-854, vaccine-associated CD4 TCRs spanned spike.

Profiling relied on immunoSEQ multiplex PCR, and the TCRdb table lists in-frame clones only, not all of them. The table includes over 140,000 clones, 80% to 95% detected once. A note on this clone: The antigen remains unidentified.

It was second doses at about 4 or about 12 weeks that were pooled. The receptor's source is an adult who received the AZD1222 COVID-19 vaccine. The sequences come from peripheral blood, collected 28 days after the second AZD1222 dose.

The CDR3 reads CASSWSLGNGQPQHF. In nucleotides, the CDR3 is TGTGCCAGCAGCTGGAGTCTCGGCAACGGGCAGCCCCAGCATTTT. The chain combines TRBV2 with TRBJ1-5; D is unclear. Germline loops: CDR1 SNHLY, CDR2 FYNNEI. The CDR3 runs 15 residues. The V end lost 6 bases, the J end lost 7 bases, and 19 bases lay between the germline ends.